These T cell receptor beta chains were read from a single sample in a study of T cell changes during pregnancy in multiple sclerosis. TCRdb's table, derived via immunoSEQ multiplex PCR, lists solely in-frame clones and lacks some. The sample comprises 60,000 to 75,000 clones, about 93% of which are singletons, and roughly 3.1% rests with the top ten. Sequenced material: CD8+ T cells from peripheral blood mononuclear cells, taken in the second trimester of pregnancy. The receptors come from a female donor with multiple sclerosis, enrolled in a pregnancy study. Both conserved end residues are part of each CDR3. Each record gives: D gene, J gene, V gene, clone size, CDR3 DNA, CDR3 protein. A D gene is named only where the DNA matches it firmly. Size values are once, few and many counts, or a class for expanded clones, and some rows have none.

d_call: .; j_call: TRBJ1-4; v_call: TRBV5-1; clone_size: .; cdr3_nt: TGCGCCAGCAGTGGAGGGGCCTCTAATGAAAAACTGTTTTTT; cdr3_aa: CASSGGASNEKLFF
d_call: TRBD1; j_call: TRBJ2-1; v_call: TRBV5-1; clone_size: few; cdr3_nt: TGCGCCAGCAGCTTGCGCCTAGGGGGGGACAGGGGATTTAAGAATGAGCAGTTCTTC; cdr3_aa: CASSLRLGGDRGFKNEQFF
d_call: TRBD1; j_call: TRBJ2-7; v_call: TRBV7-6; clone_size: .; cdr3_nt: TGTGCCAGCAGCCTCGACAGGGGCTACGAGCAGTACTTC; cdr3_aa: CASSLDRGYEQYF
d_call: TRBD1; j_call: TRBJ1-2; v_call: TRBV7-9; clone_size: .; cdr3_nt: TGTGCCAGCAGCCACAGGACAGGGGAAGGCTACACCTTC; cdr3_aa: CASSHRTGEGYTF
d_call: .; j_call: TRBJ2-7; v_call: TRBV4-1; clone_size: .; cdr3_nt: TGCGCCAGCAGCCAAACCTCAGGGTTGGGCTCCTACGAGCAGTACTTC; cdr3_aa: CASSQTSGLGSYEQYF
d_call: TRBD2; j_call: TRBJ2-1; v_call: TRBV7-7; clone_size: .; cdr3_nt: TGTGCCAGCAGCTTAGGTCCAGCGGGAGGGGGAGAGCAGTTCTTC; cdr3_aa: CASSLGPAGGGEQFF
d_call: .; j_call: TRBJ2-3; v_call: TRBV2; clone_size: .; cdr3_nt: TGTGCCAGCAGTGAAGCAGTCGACCCGGGGACAGATACGCAGTATTTT; cdr3_aa: CASSEAVDPGTDTQYF
d_call: TRBD1; j_call: TRBJ2-2; v_call: TRBV7-6; clone_size: .; cdr3_nt: TGTGCCAGCAGCTTACTGGGGACAGCCGGGGAGCTGTTTTTT; cdr3_aa: CASSLLGTAGELFF
d_call: TRBD2; j_call: TRBJ2-3; v_call: TRBV10-1; clone_size: .; cdr3_nt: TGCGCCAGCAGCCCGGGACTAGCGGACACAGATACGCAGTATTTT; cdr3_aa: CASSPGLADTDTQYF
d_call: TRBD1; j_call: TRBJ1-5; v_call: TRBV30; clone_size: .; cdr3_nt: TGTGCCTGGAGTGTACTAGGGGGCCAGCCCCAGCATTTT; cdr3_aa: CAWSVLGGQPQHF
d_call: TRBD1; j_call: TRBJ2-7; v_call: TRBV27; clone_size: .; cdr3_nt: TGTGCCAGCAGTTCCGGGACAGGGGGCTACGAGCAGTACTTC; cdr3_aa: CASSSGTGGYEQYF
d_call: TRBD1; j_call: TRBJ1-1; v_call: TRBV6-1; clone_size: .; cdr3_nt: TGTGCCAGCAGTGAACCCTGGACAGGCCAAATGAACACTGAAGCTTTCTTT; cdr3_aa: CASSEPWTGQMNTEAFF
d_call: TRBD2; j_call: TRBJ2-7; v_call: TRBV7-9; clone_size: .; cdr3_nt: TGTGCCAGCAGCTCAGACGGCCTAGCGGCCTACGAGCAGTACTTC; cdr3_aa: CASSSDGLAAYEQYF
d_call: TRBD1; j_call: TRBJ1-5; v_call: TRBV7-9; clone_size: .; cdr3_nt: TGTGCCAGCAGCTTGGGACAGGGGTATCAGCCCCAGCATTTT; cdr3_aa: CASSLGQGYQPQHF
d_call: .; j_call: TRBJ2-3; v_call: TRBV6-5; clone_size: once; cdr3_nt: TGTGCCAGCAGAGAGGGCCGAACAGATACGCAGTATTTT; cdr3_aa: CASREGRTDTQYF
d_call: .; j_call: TRBJ2-1; v_call: TRBV29-1; clone_size: .; cdr3_nt: TGCAGCGTTGGGTCTAGTTCCCCTCATGAGCAGTTCTTC; cdr3_aa: CSVGSSSPHEQFF
d_call: .; j_call: TRBJ1-2; v_call: TRBV28; clone_size: .; cdr3_nt: TGTGCCAGCAGTTTAAAGGGCAGGGTGGACACCTTC; cdr3_aa: CASSLKGRVDTF
d_call: .; j_call: TRBJ2-5; v_call: TRBV19; clone_size: .; cdr3_nt: TGTGCCAGTAGTATCAGTCACGGGGAGACCCAGTACTTC; cdr3_aa: CASSISHGETQYF
d_call: TRBD2; j_call: TRBJ2-3; v_call: TRBV30; clone_size: .; cdr3_nt: TGTGCCTGGAGACCCACTAGCGGGAGAAGCACAGATACGCAGTATTTT; cdr3_aa: CAWRPTSGRSTDTQYF
d_call: .; j_call: TRBJ1-5; v_call: TRBV6-5; clone_size: .; cdr3_nt: TGTGCCAGCAGTCCAAAGGGGTTTGGCCAGCCCCAGCATTTT; cdr3_aa: CASSPKGFGQPQHF
d_call: TRBD1; j_call: TRBJ2-2; v_call: TRBV7-6; clone_size: .; cdr3_nt: TGTGCCAGCAGTCTGACAGGGGGTGCCGGGGAGCTGTTTTTT; cdr3_aa: CASSLTGGAGELFF
d_call: TRBD2; j_call: TRBJ2-3; v_call: TRBV5-4; clone_size: once; cdr3_nt: TGTGCCAGCAGCGACCGGACTAGCGCGAACGACGAGCAGTATTTT; cdr3_aa: CASSDRTSANDEQYF
d_call: TRBD2; j_call: TRBJ2-5; v_call: TRBV9; clone_size: .; cdr3_nt: TGTGCCAGCAGCGGAGGGGCTAGCGGGGGATCCCAAGAGACCCAGTACTTC; cdr3_aa: CASSGGASGGSQETQYF
d_call: .; j_call: TRBJ1-2; v_call: TRBV30; clone_size: .; cdr3_nt: TGTGCCTGGAGTGCGGGCTATGGCTACACCTTC; cdr3_aa: CAWSAGYGYTF
d_call: .; j_call: TRBJ2-5; v_call: TRBV5-6; clone_size: .; cdr3_nt: TGTGCCAGCAGCTTGGGGGGCCTGGGGGAGACCCAGTACTTC; cdr3_aa: CASSLGGLGETQYF
d_call: .; j_call: TRBJ2-7; v_call: TRBV19; clone_size: .; cdr3_nt: TGTGCCAGTAGTATGGGGCAGGGCTACGAGCAGTACTTC; cdr3_aa: CASSMGQGYEQYF
d_call: TRBD1; j_call: TRBJ1-2; v_call: TRBV6-4; clone_size: .; cdr3_nt: TGTGCCAGCAGTGACGATAAGACAGGGGCTGGCTACACCTTC; cdr3_aa: CASSDDKTGAGYTF
d_call: .; j_call: TRBJ1-1; v_call: TRBV7-6; clone_size: once; cdr3_nt: TGTGCCAGCACTATAGAGGGTTTCACTGAAGCTTTCTTT; cdr3_aa: CASTIEGFTEAFF
d_call: .; j_call: TRBJ1-3; v_call: TRBV9; clone_size: .; cdr3_nt: TGTGCCAGCAGCGCCCCCCCTACACAGGACTCTGGAAACACCATATATTTT; cdr3_aa: CASSAPPTQDSGNTIYF
d_call: .; j_call: TRBJ2-1; v_call: TRBV28; clone_size: .; cdr3_nt: TGTGCCAGCAGTTCTCCGGAGCAGGGTCGGATTCCTGAGCAGTTCTTC; cdr3_aa: CASSSPEQGRIPEQFF
d_call: .; j_call: TRBJ2-1; v_call: TRBV19; clone_size: .; cdr3_nt: TGTGCCAGTAAGGACAGAGCGGACAATGAGCAGTTCTTC; cdr3_aa: CASKDRADNEQFF
d_call: .; j_call: TRBJ2-1; v_call: TRBV27; clone_size: .; cdr3_nt: TGTGCCAGCAGTTTCACAGGGGGGGGGATATCCTACAATGAGCAGTTCTTC; cdr3_aa: CASSFTGGGISYNEQFF
d_call: TRBD2; j_call: TRBJ2-1; v_call: TRBV2; clone_size: .; cdr3_nt: TGTGCCAGCAGCGCACTAGCGGCCGAGCAGTTCTTC; cdr3_aa: CASSALAAEQFF
d_call: .; j_call: TRBJ2-1; v_call: TRBV29-1; clone_size: .; cdr3_nt: TGCAGCGTTCCCCCTGCCGGGATATACAATGAGCAGTTCTTC; cdr3_aa: CSVPPAGIYNEQFF
d_call: TRBD1; j_call: TRBJ2-2; v_call: TRBV7-9; clone_size: .; cdr3_nt: TGTGCCAGCAGGCTACTGGGACAGCCATCCCCCGGGGAGCTGTTTTTT; cdr3_aa: CASRLLGQPSPGELFF
d_call: TRBD1; j_call: TRBJ1-2; v_call: TRBV11-2; clone_size: .; cdr3_nt: TGTGCCAGCAGCTCTAGGGGTGGGACAGATCCCCTATATGGCTACACCTTC; cdr3_aa: CASSSRGGTDPLYGYTF
d_call: .; j_call: TRBJ1-2; v_call: TRBV7-9; clone_size: few; cdr3_nt: TGTGCCAGCACGGACAGACCGAACTATGGCTACACCTTC; cdr3_aa: CASTDRPNYGYTF
d_call: .; j_call: TRBJ1-5; v_call: TRBV1; clone_size: .; cdr3_nt: TGCACCAGCCCCTGGAGTTATAGCAATCAGCCCCAGCATTTT; cdr3_aa: CTSPWSYSNQPQHF
d_call: TRBD1; j_call: TRBJ1-3; v_call: TRBV9; clone_size: .; cdr3_nt: TGTGCCAGCAGCGGGCCGACAGGGGGCAGAGGAAACACCATATATTTT; cdr3_aa: CASSGPTGGRGNTIYF
d_call: .; j_call: TRBJ2-7; v_call: TRBV7-6; clone_size: .; cdr3_nt: TGTGCCAGCAGCTTAGCGGTCGAGTACGAGCAGTACTTC; cdr3_aa: CASSLAVEYEQYF
d_call: .; j_call: TRBJ2-7; v_call: TRBV29-1; clone_size: .; cdr3_nt: TGCAGCGTTGAAGTAGGGGGCTACGAGCAGTACTTC; cdr3_aa: CSVEVGGYEQYF
d_call: .; j_call: TRBJ1-1; v_call: TRBV29-1; clone_size: .; cdr3_nt: TGCAGCGTTGTTCCCTTGAACACTGAAGCTTTCTTT; cdr3_aa: CSVVPLNTEAFF
d_call: TRBD2; j_call: TRBJ2-2; v_call: TRBV4-2; clone_size: .; cdr3_nt: TGTGCCAGCAGCCAAGATGACAGCGGGAGAAGGAACCCCGGGGAGCTGTTTTTT; cdr3_aa: CASSQDDSGRRNPGELFF
d_call: .; j_call: TRBJ2-1; v_call: TRBV5-1; clone_size: .; cdr3_nt: TGCGCCAGCAGCTCTAGTGCTGAGCAGTTCTTC; cdr3_aa: CASSSSAEQFF
d_call: TRBD1; j_call: TRBJ2-7; v_call: TRBV5-6; clone_size: .; cdr3_nt: TGTGCCAGCAGCTTCCAGGGGGCTACTTACGAGCAGTACTTC; cdr3_aa: CASSFQGATYEQYF
d_call: TRBD2; j_call: TRBJ2-5; v_call: TRBV10-2; clone_size: .; cdr3_nt: TGCGCCAGCAGTGGACTAGCGGGAGCATCAGAGACCCAGTACTTC; cdr3_aa: CASSGLAGASETQYF
d_call: TRBD1; j_call: TRBJ2-7; v_call: TRBV19; clone_size: .; cdr3_nt: TGTGCCAGTTCTCCAGCCAGGGGGTACGAGCAGTACTTC; cdr3_aa: CASSPARGYEQYF
d_call: TRBD2; j_call: TRBJ2-5; v_call: TRBV14; clone_size: .; cdr3_nt: TGTGCCAGCAGCCCCCGACTAGCGGGAGCCGGAGAGACCCAGTACTTC; cdr3_aa: CASSPRLAGAGETQYF
d_call: .; j_call: TRBJ2-7; v_call: TRBV7-9; clone_size: .; cdr3_nt: TGTGCCAGCAGCCCAGGACAGCGGAGCTCCTACGAGCAGTACTTC; cdr3_aa: CASSPGQRSSYEQYF
d_call: TRBD1; j_call: TRBJ2-7; v_call: TRBV30; clone_size: .; cdr3_nt: TGTGCCTGGAGTGTTGGACAGGGATATTACGAGCAGTACTTC; cdr3_aa: CAWSVGQGYYEQYF
d_call: TRBD2; j_call: TRBJ2-1; v_call: TRBV7-9; clone_size: .; cdr3_nt: TGTGCCAGCAGCCCGAGCGGGAGCTCCTACAATGAGCAGTTCTTC; cdr3_aa: CASSPSGSSYNEQFF
d_call: TRBD2; j_call: TRBJ2-1; v_call: TRBV18; clone_size: .; cdr3_nt: TGTGCCAGCTCACCGGACCCGGGACTAGATCACAATGAGCAGTTCTTC; cdr3_aa: CASSPDPGLDHNEQFF
d_call: TRBD1; j_call: TRBJ1-4; v_call: TRBV27; clone_size: .; cdr3_nt: TGTGCCAGCAGGCCCAGGGGGCAGGGTGAAAAACTGTTTTTT; cdr3_aa: CASRPRGQGEKLFF